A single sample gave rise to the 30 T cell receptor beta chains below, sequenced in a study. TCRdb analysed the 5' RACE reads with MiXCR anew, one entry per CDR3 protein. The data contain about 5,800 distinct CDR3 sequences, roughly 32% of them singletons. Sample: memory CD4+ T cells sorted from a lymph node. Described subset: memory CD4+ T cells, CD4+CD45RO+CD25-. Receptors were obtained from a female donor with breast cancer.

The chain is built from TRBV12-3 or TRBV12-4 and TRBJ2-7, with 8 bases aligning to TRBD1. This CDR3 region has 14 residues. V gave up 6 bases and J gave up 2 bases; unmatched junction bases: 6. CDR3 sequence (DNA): TGTGCCAGCAGCGGACAGGGACCACCCTACGAGCAGTACTTC. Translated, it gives CASSGQGPPYEQYF.

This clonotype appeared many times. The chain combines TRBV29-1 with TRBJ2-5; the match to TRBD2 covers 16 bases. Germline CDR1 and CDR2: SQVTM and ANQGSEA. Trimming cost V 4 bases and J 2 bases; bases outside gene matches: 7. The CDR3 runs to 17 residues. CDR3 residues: CSVASGTSGREQETQYF. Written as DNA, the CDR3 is TGCAGCGTTGCATCCGGGACTAGCGGGAGGGAACAAGAGACCCAGTACTTC.

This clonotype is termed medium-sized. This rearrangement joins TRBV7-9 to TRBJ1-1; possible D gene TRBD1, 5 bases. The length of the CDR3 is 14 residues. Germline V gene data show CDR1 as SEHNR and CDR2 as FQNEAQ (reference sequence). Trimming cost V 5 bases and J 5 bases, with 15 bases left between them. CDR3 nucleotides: TGTGCCAGCAGCCCCCGCGGGGGTGAGACTGAAGCTTTCTTT. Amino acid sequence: CASSPRGGETEAFF.

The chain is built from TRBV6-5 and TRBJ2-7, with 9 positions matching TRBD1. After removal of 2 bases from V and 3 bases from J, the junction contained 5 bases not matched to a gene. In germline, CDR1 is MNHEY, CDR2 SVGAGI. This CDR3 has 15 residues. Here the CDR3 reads CASSYVWGQGYEQYF. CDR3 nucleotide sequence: TGTGCCAGCAGTTACGTTTGGGGACAGGGCTACGAGCAGTACTTC.

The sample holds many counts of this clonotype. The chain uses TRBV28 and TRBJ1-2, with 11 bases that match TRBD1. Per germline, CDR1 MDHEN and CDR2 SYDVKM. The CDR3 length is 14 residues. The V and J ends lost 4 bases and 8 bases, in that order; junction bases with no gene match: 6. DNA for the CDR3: TGTGCCAGCAGTTCAGGGGGACAGGGGGTCGGCTACACCTTC. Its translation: CASSSGGQGVGYTF.

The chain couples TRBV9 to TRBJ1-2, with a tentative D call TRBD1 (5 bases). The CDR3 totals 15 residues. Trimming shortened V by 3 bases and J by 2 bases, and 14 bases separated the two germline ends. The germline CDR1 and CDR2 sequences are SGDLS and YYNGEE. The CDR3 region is CASSDDPGRNYGYTF. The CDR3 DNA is TGTGCCAGCAGCGACGACCCGGGACGGAACTATGGCTACACCTTC.

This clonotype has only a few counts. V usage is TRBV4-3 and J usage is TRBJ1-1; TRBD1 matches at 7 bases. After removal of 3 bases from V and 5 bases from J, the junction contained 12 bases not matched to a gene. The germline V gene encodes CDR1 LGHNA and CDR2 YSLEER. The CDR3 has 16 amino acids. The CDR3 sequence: CASSHSSTGRSTEAFF. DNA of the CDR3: TGCGCCAGCAGCCACAGTTCGACAGGGAGGTCGACTGAAGCTTTCTTT.

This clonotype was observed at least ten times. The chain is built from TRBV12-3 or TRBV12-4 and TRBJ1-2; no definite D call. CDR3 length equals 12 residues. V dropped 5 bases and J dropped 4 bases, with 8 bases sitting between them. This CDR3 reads CASSKRSYGYTF. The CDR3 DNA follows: TGTGCCAGCAGTAAAAGGAGCTATGGCTACACCTTC.

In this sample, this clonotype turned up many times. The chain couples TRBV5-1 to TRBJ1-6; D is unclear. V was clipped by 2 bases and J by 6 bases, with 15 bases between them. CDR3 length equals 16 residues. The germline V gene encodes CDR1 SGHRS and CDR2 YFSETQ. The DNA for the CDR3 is TGCGCCAGCAGCTTAAGTTCTTTGGTTGGTAATTCACCCCTCCACTTT. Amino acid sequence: CASSLSSLVGNSPLHF.

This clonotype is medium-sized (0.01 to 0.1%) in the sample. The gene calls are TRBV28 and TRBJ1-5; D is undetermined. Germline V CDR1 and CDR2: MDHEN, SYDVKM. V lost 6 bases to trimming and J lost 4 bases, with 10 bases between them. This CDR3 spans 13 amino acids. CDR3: CASRSSGNQPQHF. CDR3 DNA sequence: TGTGCCAGCAGATCCTCGGGGAATCAGCCCCAGCATTTT.

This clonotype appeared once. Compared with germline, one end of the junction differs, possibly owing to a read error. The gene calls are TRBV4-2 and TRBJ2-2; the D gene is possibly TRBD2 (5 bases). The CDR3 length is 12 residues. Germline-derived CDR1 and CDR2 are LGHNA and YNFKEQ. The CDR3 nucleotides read TGTGCCAGCAGCCAAGGCACCGGGGAGCAGTTTTTT. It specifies CASSQGTGEQFF.

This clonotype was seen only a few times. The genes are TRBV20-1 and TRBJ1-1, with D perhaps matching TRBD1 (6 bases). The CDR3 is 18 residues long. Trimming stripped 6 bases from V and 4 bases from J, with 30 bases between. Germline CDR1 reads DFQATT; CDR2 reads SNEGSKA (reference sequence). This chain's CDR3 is CSATSRGRGGMGGTEAFF. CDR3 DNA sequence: TGCAGTGCCACCTCCCGCGGCAGGGGAGGAATGGGTGGCACTGAAGCTTTCTTT.

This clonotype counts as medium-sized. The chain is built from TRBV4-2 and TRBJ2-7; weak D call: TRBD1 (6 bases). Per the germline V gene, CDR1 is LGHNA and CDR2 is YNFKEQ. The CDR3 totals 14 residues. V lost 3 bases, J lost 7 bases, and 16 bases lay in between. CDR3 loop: CASSHDNRVGEQYF. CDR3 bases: TGTGCCAGCAGCCACGATAACAGGGTAGGGGAGCAGTACTTC.

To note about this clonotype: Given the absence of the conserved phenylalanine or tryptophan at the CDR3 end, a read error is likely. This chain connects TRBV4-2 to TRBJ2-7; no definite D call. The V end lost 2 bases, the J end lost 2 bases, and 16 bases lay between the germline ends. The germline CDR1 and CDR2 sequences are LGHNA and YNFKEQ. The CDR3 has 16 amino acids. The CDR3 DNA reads TGTGCCAGCAGCCAATCTACCGCAAGAGACACCTACGAGCAGTACCTC. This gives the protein CASSQSTARDTYEQYL.

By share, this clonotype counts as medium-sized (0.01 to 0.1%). CDR3 sequence (DNA): TGTGCCAGCGGGCAGGGGGAACTCCACTACGAGCAGTACTTC. Translation: CASGQGELHYEQYF. The J gene is TRBJ2-7, the V gene TRBV6-2 or TRBV6-3; TRBD1 matches 7 bases. This CDR3 comprises 14 residues. J lost 3 bases, V lost 8 bases, and 10 bases had no gene match. Germline loops: CDR1 MNHEY, CDR2 SVGEGT.

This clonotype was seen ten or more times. In DNA form, the CDR3 reads TGCAGTGCCCCTGAAGTAGGCACTGAAGCTTTCTTT. This gives the protein CSAPEVGTEAFF. The V gene is TRBV20-1, the J gene TRBJ1-1; the D is unclear. Germline V lookup: CDR1 DFQATT, CDR2 SNEGSKA (reference sequence). The V end lost 6 bases, the J end lost 4 bases, and 12 bases lay between the germline ends. This CDR3 is built from 12 residues.

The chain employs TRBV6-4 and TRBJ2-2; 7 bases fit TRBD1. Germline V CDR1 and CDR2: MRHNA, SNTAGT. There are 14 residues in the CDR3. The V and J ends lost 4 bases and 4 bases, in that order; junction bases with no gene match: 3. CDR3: CASSARDSTGELFF. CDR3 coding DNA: TGTGCCAGCAGTGCCCGGGACAGCACCGGGGAGCTGTTTTTT.

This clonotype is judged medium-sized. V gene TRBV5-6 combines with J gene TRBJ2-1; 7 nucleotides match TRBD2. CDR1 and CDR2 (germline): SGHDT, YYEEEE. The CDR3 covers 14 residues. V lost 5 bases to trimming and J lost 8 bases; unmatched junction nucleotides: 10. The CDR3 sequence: CASSDRAGFDEQFF. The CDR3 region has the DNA TGTGCCAGCAGTGACAGAGCGGGGTTCGATGAGCAGTTCTTC.

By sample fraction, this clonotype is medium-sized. CDR3 sequence: CASSPRAGALAKNIQYF. The CDR3 nucleotides read TGTGCCAGCAGTCCCCGGGCAGGGGCGCTAGCCAAAAACATTCAGTACTTC. This chain links TRBV6-6 with TRBJ2-4; D possibly corresponds to TRBD1 (6 bases). Germline V gives CDR1 MNHNY, CDR2 SVGAGI (reference sequence). The CDR3 has 17 amino acids. Trimming pared 5 bases from V and 0 bases from J, leaving 17 bases between.

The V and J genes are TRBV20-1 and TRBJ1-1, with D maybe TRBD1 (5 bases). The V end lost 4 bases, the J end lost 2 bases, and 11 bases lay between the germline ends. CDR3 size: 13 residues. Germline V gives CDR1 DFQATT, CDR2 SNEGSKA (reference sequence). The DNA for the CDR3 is TGCAGTGCTACTAGCGGGGCCAACACTGAAGCTTTCTTT. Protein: CSATSGANTEAFF.

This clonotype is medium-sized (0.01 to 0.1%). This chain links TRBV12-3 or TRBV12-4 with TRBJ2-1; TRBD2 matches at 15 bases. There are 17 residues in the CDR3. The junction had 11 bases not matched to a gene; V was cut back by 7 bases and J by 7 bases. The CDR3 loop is CASILTPGLAGGNEQFF. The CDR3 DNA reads TGTGCCAGCATACTCACACCGGGACTAGCGGGAGGAAATGAGCAGTTCTTC.

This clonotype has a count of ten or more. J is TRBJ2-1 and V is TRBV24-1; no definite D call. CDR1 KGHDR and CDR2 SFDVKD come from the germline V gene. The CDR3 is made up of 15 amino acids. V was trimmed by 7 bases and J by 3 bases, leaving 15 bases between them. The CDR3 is CATRDGSTFYNEQFF. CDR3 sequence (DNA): TGTGCCACCAGGGACGGTTCAACCTTCTACAATGAGCAGTTCTTC.

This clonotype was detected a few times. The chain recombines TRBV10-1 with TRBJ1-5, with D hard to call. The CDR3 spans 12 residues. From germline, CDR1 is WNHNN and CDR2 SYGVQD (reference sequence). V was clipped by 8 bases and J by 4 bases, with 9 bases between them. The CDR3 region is CASPKLNQPQHF. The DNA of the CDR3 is TGCGCCAGCCCGAAACTTAATCAGCCCCAGCATTTT.

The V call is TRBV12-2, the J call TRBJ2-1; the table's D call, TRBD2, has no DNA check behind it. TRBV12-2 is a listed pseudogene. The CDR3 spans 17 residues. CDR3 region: CASRLVRDYPMPNEQFF. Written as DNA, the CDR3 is TGTGCAAGTCGCTTAGTAAGGGACTACCCAATGCCCAATGAGCAGTTCTTC.

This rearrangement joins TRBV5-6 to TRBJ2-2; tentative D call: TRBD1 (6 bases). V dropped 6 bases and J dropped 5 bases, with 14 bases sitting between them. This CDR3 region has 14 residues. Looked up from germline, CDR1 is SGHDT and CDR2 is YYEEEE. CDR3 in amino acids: CASTRQADTGELFF. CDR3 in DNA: TGTGCCAGCACCAGACAGGCGGATACCGGGGAGCTGTTTTTT.

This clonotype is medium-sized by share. This CDR3 is CSGTGGLQETQYF. In nucleotides, the CDR3 is TGCAGTGGAACGGGAGGACTCCAAGAGACCCAGTACTTC. The chain employs TRBV20-1 and TRBJ2-5; TRBD2 aligns across 7 bases. The V segment lost 7 bases and the J segment 1 base; nucleotides outside the gene matches: 6. The germline CDR1 and CDR2 sequences are DFQATT and SNEGSKA (reference sequence). This CDR3 comprises 13 residues.

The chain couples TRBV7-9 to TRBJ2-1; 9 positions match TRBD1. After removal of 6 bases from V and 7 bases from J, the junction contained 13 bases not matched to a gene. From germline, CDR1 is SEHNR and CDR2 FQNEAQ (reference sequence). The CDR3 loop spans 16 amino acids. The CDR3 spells CASRLPGQGSANEQFF. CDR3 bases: TGTGCCAGCAGATTACCGGGACAGGGTTCTGCAAATGAGCAGTTCTTC.

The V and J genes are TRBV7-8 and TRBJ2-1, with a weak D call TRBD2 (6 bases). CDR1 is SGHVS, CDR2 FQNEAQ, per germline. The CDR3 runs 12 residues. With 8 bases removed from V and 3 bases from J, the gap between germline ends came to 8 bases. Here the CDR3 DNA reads TGTGCCAGCTGGACTAACTACAATGAGCAGTTCTTC. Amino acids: CASWTNYNEQFF.

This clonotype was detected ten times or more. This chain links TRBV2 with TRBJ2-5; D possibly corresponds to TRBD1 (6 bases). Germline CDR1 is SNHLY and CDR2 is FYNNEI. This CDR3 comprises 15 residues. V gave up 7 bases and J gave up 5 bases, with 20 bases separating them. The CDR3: CASKKGGPLWETQYF. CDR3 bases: TGTGCCAGCAAAAAAGGGGGACCCCTGTGGGAGACCCAGTACTTC.

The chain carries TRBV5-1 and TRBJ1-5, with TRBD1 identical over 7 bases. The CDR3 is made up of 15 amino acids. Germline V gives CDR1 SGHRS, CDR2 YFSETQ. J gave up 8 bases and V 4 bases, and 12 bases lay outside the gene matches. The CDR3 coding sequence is TGCGCCAGCAGCCCCGCGACAGGGTCTGAGGAGCCCCAGCATTTT. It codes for CASSPATGSEEPQHF.